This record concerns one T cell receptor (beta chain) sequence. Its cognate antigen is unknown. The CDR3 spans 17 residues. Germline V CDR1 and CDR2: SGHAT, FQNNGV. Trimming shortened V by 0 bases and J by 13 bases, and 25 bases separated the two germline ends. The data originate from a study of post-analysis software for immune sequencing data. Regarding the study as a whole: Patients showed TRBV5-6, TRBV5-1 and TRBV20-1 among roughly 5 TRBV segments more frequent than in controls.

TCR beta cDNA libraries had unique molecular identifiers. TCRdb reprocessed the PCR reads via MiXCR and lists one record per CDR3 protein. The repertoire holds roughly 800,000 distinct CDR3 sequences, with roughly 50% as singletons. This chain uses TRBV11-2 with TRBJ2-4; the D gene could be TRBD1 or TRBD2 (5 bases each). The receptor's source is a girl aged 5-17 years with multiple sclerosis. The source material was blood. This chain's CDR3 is CASSLEGRTVRRDEQYF. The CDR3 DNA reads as TGTGCCAGCAGCTTAGAGGGGCGGACTGTCCGACGAGATGAGCAGTACTTC.